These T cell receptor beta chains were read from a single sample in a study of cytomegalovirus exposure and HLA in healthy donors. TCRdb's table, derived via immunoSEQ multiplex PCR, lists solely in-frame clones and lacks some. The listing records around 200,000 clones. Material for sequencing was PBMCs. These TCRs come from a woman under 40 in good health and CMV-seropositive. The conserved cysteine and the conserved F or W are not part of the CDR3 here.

CDR3aa: AISESGGVGVGQREQY
v_gene: TRBV10-3

CDR3aa: ASSLGVLAGGPYEQY
v_gene: TRBV5-1

CDR3aa: ASSLHRTKETQY
v_gene: TRBV5-1

CDR3aa: ASSSLGTGNTGELF
v_gene: TRBV5-1

CDR3aa: ASSGTSGGTYNEQF
v_gene: TRBV5-1

CDR3aa: ASSVTGDTYNEQF
v_gene: TRBV9

CDR3aa: ASSSPGYEQF
v_gene: TRBV27

CDR3aa: ASSLETDNSPLH
v_gene: TRBV5-4

CDR3aa: ASSSPGTTYEQY
v_gene: TRBV19

CDR3aa: ASSDQGGNEQF
v_gene: TRBV7-9

CDR3aa: ASSQVGRAVLNEQF
v_gene: TRBV4-3

CDR3aa: ASSLNLGQEGYT
v_gene: TRBV7-2

CDR3aa: ASSLGRGSNTEAF
v_gene: TRBV5-1

CDR3aa: SVREYGYT
v_gene: TRBV29-1

CDR3aa: ASSEALGRIHEKLF
v_gene: TRBV6-1

CDR3aa: ASSQGSGNSNQPQH
v_gene: TRBV4-1

CDR3aa: ASSVGSGLQPQH
v_gene: TRBV9

CDR3aa: ATLDRGDADTQY
v_gene: TRBV6-5

CDR3aa: ASSYGGQGGSYEQY
v_gene: TRBV6-6

CDR3aa: ARRQSWETQY
v_gene: TRBV19

CDR3aa: ASSVPGQGQYEQY
v_gene: TRBV5-4

CDR3aa: ASSPQSGQNSGNTIY
v_gene: TRBV18

CDR3aa: ASSLAGAGGTYEQY
v_gene: TRBV5-8

CDR3aa: ASSRDTYNEQF
v_gene: TRBV28

CDR3aa: ASSGNRATEAF
v_gene: TRBV5-1

CDR3aa: ASSALARTQY
v_gene: TRBV4-1

CDR3aa: SGLSLGELF
v_gene: TRBV29-1

CDR3aa: ASSLFGTRQDTQY
v_gene: TRBV28

CDR3aa: ASSFPDSEETQY
v_gene: TRBV7-8

CDR3aa: SAQGLGGELF
v_gene: TRBV29-1

CDR3aa: ASSELGVTVSSPLH
v_gene: TRBV2

CDR3aa: ASSQELTSGSTDTQY
v_gene: TRBV14

CDR3aa: ASSPSGRLGTEAF
v_gene: TRBV9

CDR3aa: ASRETGPSTDTQY
v_gene: TRBV2

CDR3aa: ASISRNYEQY
v_gene: TRBV2

CDR3aa: ASSIDQQSYEQY
v_gene: TRBV19

CDR3aa: ASSPPSGAETEAF
v_gene: TRBV18

CDR3aa: ASSPGTSGTDTQY
v_gene: TRBV6-1

CDR3aa: ASSSRPGQPNEKLF
v_gene: TRBV27